This T cell receptor beta chain was identified during a study of blood T cell repertoires in COVID-19. The germline gives CDR1 SNHLY, CDR2 FYNNEI. V was clipped by 7 bases and J by 0 bases; unmatched bases: 5. This CDR3 has 14 amino acids. Recruits, aged roughly 18 to 90 years, lived in about two dozen US areas. Repertoires were generated with immunoSEQ multiplex PCR, while TCRdb's copy carries only in-frame clones and drops some. The data show a few hundred thousand clones, 88% seen once. Sample: PBMCs or T cells enriched from blood (not recorded which). The TCR comes from an older woman in a cohort exposed to, infected with or recovered from COVID-19 (not recorded which). This sequence joins TRBV2 and TRBJ1-2, with 7 bases matching TRBD1. As DNA, the CDR3 is TGTGCCAGCACCCGGGACAGCACTAACTATGGCTACACCTTC. It translates to CASTRDSTNYGYTF.